This T cell receptor (beta chain) originates from a study of cytomegalovirus exposure and HLA in healthy donors. General observations from the study: It was reported that the classifier diagnosed cytomegalovirus status with high specificity and sensitivity in both the original and validation cohorts.

TCRdb's table, derived via immunoSEQ multiplex PCR, lists solely in-frame clones and lacks some. The table has approximately 230,000 clones, roughly 84% seen once; the top ten hold 9.5% to 15%. Germline lookup yields CDR1 SGHVS and CDR2 FNYEAQ. J gave up 3 bases and V 1 base, and 4 bases lay outside the gene matches. This CDR3 is 17 amino acids long. Points on this clone: Its specificity is not known.

The sequencing input was PBMCs. The chain recombines TRBV7-6 with TRBJ2-1, with 12 bases identical to TRBD2. This sequence originates from a man aged 18 to 35 in good health and CMV-seropositive. The CDR3 is CASSLEPGLAGYNEQFF. CDR3 nucleotides: TGTGCCAGCAGCTTAGAGCCGGGACTAGCGGGCTACAATGAGCAGTTCTTC. Complete variable domain (other parts from reference TRBV7-6 and TRBJ2-1): GAGVSQSPRYKVTKRGQDVALRCDPISGHVSLYWYRQALGQGPEFLTYFNYEAQQDKSGLPNDRFSAERPEGSISTLTIQRTEQRDSAMYRCASSLEPGLAGYNEQFFGPGTRLTVL.